Following are 7 T cell receptor beta chains from one sample sequenced in a study of T-cell reconstitution after alpha-beta-depleted transplantation in children. Unique molecular identifiers were built into the TCRbeta library. Via MiXCR, TCRdb re-called the PCR reads, giving one row per CDR3 protein. This table has a few hundred thousand distinct CDR3 sequences, 9.5% to 13% appearing once. The sample consisted of PBMCs, taken before TCRalphabeta/CD19-depleted stem cell transplant. The origin of the receptors is a child under two years old with acute myeloid leukemia, due to receive a stem cell transplant.

This clonotype occurred many times. The chain carries TRBV12-3 or TRBV12-4 and TRBJ1-2; D remains ambiguous. CDR3 length: 11 residues. Trimming took off 1 base at V and 4 bases at J, with 1 base between the two ends. The DNA for the CDR3 is TGTGCCAGCAGTTTAGGCTATGGCTACACCTTC. Protein sequence: CASSLGYGYTF.

The chain links TRBV20-1 to TRBJ2-1; 9 bases map to TRBD2. This CDR3 is 15 amino acids long. Trimming removed 0 bases from V and 4 bases from J; junction bases left unmatched: 4. Per germline, CDR1 DFQATT and CDR2 SNEGSKA (reference sequence). CDR3 nucleotides: TGCAGTGCTAGAGAACCGAGCGGGAGGTACAATGAGCAGTTCTTC. Encoded protein: CSAREPSGRYNEQFF.

This clonotype was seen at least ten times. The chain uses TRBV24-1 and TRBJ2-2; D unclear. The CDR3 has 14 residues. Trimming cost V 1 base and J 6 bases, with 8 bases left between them. Germline V gene lookup returns CDR1 KGHDR and CDR2 SFDVKD. The CDR3 spells CATSDLAFAGELFF. The CDR3 nucleotides are TGTGCCACCAGTGATTTAGCTTTCGCCGGGGAGCTGTTTTTT.

This clonotype has at least ten counts. V gene TRBV12-3 or TRBV12-4 combines with J gene TRBJ1-1; D gene ambiguous. The CDR3 consists of 12 residues. Trimming pared 6 bases from V and 0 bases from J, leaving 5 bases between. Written as DNA, the CDR3 is TGTGCCAGCAGGGCGCTGAACACTGAAGCTTTCTTT. It codes for CASRALNTEAFF.

The V call is TRBV2, the J call TRBJ1-3, with 9 nucleotides matching TRBD1. The CDR3 loop spans 14 amino acids. V lost 9 bases to trimming and J lost 8 bases; unmatched junction nucleotides: 11. Germline V gives CDR1 SNHLY, CDR2 FYNNEI. The CDR3 loop is CASSRDRDRYTIYF. The CDR3 nucleotides read TGTGCCAGTTCCCGGGACAGGGATCGTTACACCATATATTTT.

This clonotype showed up many times. The chain is built from TRBV20-1 and TRBJ2-1; 15 bases are a match to TRBD2. The germline gives CDR1 DFQATT, CDR2 SNEGSKA (reference sequence). Trimming took 2 bases from V and 7 from J; bases not matched to a gene: 15. The CDR3 consists of 19 residues. CDR3 in DNA: TGCAGTGCTAGAAAAACGGGACTAGCGGGGGGTAAGGTAGGGAATGAGCAGTTCTTC. Translation: CSARKTGLAGGKVGNEQFF.

The sample holds many counts of this clonotype. The chain couples TRBV29-1 to TRBJ1-3; 9 bases map to TRBD1. CDR3 length: 14 residues. The trim removed 7 bases at V and 0 bases at J, leaving 4 bases unmatched. Germline assignment: CDR1 SQVTM and CDR2 ANQGSEA. In nucleotides, the CDR3 is TGCAGCGCCTCGGGACAGGGCTCTGGAAACACCATATATTTT. Translated, it gives CSASGQGSGNTIYF.